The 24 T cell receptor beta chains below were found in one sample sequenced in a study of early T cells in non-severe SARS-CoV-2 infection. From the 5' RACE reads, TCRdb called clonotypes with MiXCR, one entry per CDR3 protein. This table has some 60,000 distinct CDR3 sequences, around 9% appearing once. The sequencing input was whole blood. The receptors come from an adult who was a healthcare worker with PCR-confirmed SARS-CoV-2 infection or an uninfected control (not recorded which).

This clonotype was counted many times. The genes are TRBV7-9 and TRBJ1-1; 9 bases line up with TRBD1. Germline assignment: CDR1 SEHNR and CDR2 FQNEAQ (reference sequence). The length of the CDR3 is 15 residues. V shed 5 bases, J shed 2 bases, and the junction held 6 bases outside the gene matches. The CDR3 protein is CASSTGGRINTEAFF. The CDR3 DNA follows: TGTGCCAGCAGCACAGGGGGCAGAATAAACACTGAAGCTTTCTTT.

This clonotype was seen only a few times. CDR3 sequence (DNA): TGTGCCAGCAGCTTCAGTCTAGCGGGAACGTCCATCGGTGAGCAGTTCTTC. Encoded protein: CASSFSLAGTSIGEQFF. V is TRBV13 and J is TRBJ2-1; TRBD2 matches 9 bases. Per the germline V gene, CDR1 is PRHDT and CDR2 is FYEKMQ (reference sequence). The CDR3 is 17 residues long. V trimming: 3 bases; J trimming: 9 bases; junction bases outside the gene matches: 15.

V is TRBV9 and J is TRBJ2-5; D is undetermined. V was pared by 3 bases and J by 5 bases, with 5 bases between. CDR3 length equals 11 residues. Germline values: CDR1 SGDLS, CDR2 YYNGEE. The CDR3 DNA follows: TGTGCCAGCAGCGCAAGTGAGACCCAGTACTTC. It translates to CASSASETQYF.

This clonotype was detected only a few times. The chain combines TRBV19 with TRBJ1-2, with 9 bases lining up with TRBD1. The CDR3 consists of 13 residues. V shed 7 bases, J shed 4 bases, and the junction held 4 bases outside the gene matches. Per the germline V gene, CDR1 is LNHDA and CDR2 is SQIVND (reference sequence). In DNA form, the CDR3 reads TGTGCCAGTAACACAGGGGGCATCTATGGCTACACCTTC. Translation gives CASNTGGIYGYTF. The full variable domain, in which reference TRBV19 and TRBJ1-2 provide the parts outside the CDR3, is DGGITQSPKYLFRKEGQNVTLSCEQNLNHDAMYWYRQDPGQGLRLIYYSQIVNDFQKGDIAEGYSVSREKKESFPLTVTSAQKNPTAFYLCASNTGGIYGYTFGSGTRLTVV.

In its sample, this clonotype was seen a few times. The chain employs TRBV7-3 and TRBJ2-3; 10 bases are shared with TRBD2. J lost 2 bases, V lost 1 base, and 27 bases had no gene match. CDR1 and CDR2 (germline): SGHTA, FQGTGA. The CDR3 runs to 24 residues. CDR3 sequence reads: CASSLKFVAGGPSGTVVVTDTQYF. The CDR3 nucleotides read TGTGCCAGCAGCTTAAAGTTCGTAGCGGGAGGTCCATCCGGCACGGTGGTGGTCACAGATACGCAGTATTTT.

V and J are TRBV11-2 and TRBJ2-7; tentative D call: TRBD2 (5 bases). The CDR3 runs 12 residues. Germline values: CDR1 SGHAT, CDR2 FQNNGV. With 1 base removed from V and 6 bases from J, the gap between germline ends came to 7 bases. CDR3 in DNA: TGTGCCAGCAGCTTAGGAGCGGCCGAGCAGTACTTC. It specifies CASSLGAAEQYF.

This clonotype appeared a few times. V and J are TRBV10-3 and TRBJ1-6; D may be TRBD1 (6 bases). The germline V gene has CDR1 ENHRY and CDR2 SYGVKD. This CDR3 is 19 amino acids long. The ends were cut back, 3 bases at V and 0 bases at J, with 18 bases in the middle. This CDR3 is CAISDPGHQKSSYNSPLHF. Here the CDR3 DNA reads TGTGCCATCAGTGACCCGGGACATCAGAAGAGCTCCTATAATTCACCCCTCCACTTT.

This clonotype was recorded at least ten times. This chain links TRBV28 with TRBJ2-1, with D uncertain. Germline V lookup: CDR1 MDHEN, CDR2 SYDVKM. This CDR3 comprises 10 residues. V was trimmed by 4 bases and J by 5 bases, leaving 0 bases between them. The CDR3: CASSYNEQFF. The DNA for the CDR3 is TGTGCCAGCAGTTACAATGAGCAGTTCTTC. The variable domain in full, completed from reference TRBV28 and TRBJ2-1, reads DVKVTQSSRYLVKRTGEKVFLECVQDMDHENMFWYRQDPGLGLRLIYFSYDVKMKEKGDIPEGYSVSREKKERFSLILESASTNQTSMYLCASSYNEQFFGPGTRLTVL.

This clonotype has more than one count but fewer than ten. For the CDR3, the DNA is TGTGCCAGCAGCTTAATCCCGGGGGCAGGCACAGATACGCAGTATTTT. Its translation: CASSLIPGAGTDTQYF. V usage is TRBV11-1 and J usage is TRBJ2-3; D tentatively reads TRBD1 or TRBD2 (6 bases each). Trimming pared 2 bases from V and 1 base from J, leaving 13 bases between. CDR3 length: 16 residues. Germline V gives CDR1 SGHAT, CDR2 FQDESV (reference sequence).

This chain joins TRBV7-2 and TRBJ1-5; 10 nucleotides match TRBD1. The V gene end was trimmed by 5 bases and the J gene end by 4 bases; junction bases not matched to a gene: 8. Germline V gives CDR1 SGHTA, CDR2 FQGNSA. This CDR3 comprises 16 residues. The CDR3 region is CASSHVDRGQNQPQHF. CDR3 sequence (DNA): TGTGCCAGCAGCCACGTAGACAGGGGGCAAAATCAGCCCCAGCATTTT. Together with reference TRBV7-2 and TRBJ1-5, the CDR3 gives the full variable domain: GAGVSQSPSNKVTEKGKDVELRCDPISGHTALYWYRQSLGQGLEFLIYFQGNSAPDKSGLPSDRFSAERTGGSVSTLTIQRTQQEDSAVYLCASSHVDRGQNQPQHFGDGTRLSIL.

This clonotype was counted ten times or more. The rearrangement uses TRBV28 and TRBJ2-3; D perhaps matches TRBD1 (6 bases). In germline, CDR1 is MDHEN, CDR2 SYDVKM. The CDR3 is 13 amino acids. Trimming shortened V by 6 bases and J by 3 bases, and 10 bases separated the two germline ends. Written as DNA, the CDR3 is TGTGCCAGCAGGACGGGACAAACAGATACGCAGTATTTT. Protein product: CASRTGQTDTQYF. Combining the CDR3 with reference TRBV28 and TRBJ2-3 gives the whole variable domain DVKVTQSSRYLVKRTGEKVFLECVQDMDHENMFWYRQDPGLGLRLIYFSYDVKMKEKGDIPEGYSVSREKKERFSLILESASTNQTSMYLCASRTGQTDTQYFGPGTRLTVL.

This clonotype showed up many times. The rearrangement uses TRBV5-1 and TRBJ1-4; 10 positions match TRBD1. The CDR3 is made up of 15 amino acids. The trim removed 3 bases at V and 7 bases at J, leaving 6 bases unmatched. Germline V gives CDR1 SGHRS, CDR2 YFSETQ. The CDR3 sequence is CASSSRTGGSEKLFF. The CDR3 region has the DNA TGCGCCAGCAGCTCTCGGACAGGGGGAAGTGAAAAACTGTTTTTT.

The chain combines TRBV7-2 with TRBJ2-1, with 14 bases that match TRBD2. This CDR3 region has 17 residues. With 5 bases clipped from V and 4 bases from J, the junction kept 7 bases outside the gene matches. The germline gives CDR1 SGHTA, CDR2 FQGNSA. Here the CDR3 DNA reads TGTGCCAGCAGCCCGCGACTAGCGGGAGGGGCGTACAATGAGCAGTTCTTC. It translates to CASSPRLAGGAYNEQFF.

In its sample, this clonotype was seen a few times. The CDR3 DNA reads TGTGCCAGCACAGGCGAATTCTTCACAGATACGCAGTATTTT. Residues: CASTGEFFTDTQYF. The chain joins TRBV2 to TRBJ2-3; D not certain. Trimming cost V 7 bases and J 2 bases, with 13 bases left between them. The germline V gene encodes CDR1 SNHLY and CDR2 FYNNEI. This CDR3 has 14 residues.

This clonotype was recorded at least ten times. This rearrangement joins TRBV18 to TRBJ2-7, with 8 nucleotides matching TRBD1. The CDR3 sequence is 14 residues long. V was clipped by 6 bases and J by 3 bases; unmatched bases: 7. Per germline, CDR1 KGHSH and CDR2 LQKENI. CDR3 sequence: CASSPTGVSYEQYF. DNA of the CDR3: TGTGCCAGCTCCCCGACAGGGGTGAGCTACGAGCAGTACTTC. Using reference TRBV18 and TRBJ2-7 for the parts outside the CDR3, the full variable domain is NAGVMQNPRHLVRRRGQEARLRCSPMKGHSHVYWYRQLPEEGLKFMVYLQKENIIDESGMPKERFSAEFPKEGPSILRIQQVVRGDSAAYFCASSPTGVSYEQYFGPGTRLTVT.

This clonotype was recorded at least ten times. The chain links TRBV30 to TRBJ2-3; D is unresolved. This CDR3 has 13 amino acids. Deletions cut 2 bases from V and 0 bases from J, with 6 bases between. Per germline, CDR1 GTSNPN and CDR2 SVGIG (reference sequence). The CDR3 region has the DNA TGTGCCTGGAGTACGGGCAGCACAGATACGCAGTATTTT. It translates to CAWSTGSTDTQYF.

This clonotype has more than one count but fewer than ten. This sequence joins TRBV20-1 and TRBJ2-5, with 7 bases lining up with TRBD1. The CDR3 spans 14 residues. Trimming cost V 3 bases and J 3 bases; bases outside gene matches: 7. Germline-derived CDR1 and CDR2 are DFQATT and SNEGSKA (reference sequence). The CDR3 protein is CSASSTGLKETQYF. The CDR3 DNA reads TGCAGTGCTAGTTCGACAGGGCTAAAAGAGACCCAGTACTTC.

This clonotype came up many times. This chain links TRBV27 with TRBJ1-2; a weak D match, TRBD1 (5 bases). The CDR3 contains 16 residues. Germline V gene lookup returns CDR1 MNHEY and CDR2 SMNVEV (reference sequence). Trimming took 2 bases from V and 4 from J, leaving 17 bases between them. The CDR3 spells CASSLDGLGRAYGYTF. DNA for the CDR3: TGTGCCAGCAGTTTAGACGGACTGGGCAGGGCCTATGGCTACACCTTC.

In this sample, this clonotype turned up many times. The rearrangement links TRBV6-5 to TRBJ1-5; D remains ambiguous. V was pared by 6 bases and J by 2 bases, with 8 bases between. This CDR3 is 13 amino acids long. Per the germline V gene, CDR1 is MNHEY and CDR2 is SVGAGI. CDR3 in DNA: TGTGCCAGCAGCCCGTACGGCAATCAGCCCCAGCATTTT. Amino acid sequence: CASSPYGNQPQHF.

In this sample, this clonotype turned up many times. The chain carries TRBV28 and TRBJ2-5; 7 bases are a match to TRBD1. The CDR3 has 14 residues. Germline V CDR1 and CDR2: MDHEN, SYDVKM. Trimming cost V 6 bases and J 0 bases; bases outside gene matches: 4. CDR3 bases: TGTGCCAGCAGGTCGGGACAGCACCAAGAGACCCAGTACTTC. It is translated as CASRSGQHQETQYF.

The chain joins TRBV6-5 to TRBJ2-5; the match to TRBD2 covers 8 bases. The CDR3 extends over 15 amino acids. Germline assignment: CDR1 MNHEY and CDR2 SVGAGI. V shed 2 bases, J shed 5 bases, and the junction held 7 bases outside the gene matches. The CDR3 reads CASSYVTGGSETQYF. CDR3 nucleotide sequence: TGTGCCAGCAGTTACGTGACGGGAGGGTCTGAGACCCAGTACTTC.

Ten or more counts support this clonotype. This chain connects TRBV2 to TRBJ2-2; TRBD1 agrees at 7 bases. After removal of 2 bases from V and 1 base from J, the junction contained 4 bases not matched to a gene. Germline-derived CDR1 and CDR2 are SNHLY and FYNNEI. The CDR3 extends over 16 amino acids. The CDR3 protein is CASSESGTENTGELFF. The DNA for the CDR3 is TGTGCCAGCAGTGAATCGGGGACAGAGAACACCGGGGAGCTGTTTTTT.

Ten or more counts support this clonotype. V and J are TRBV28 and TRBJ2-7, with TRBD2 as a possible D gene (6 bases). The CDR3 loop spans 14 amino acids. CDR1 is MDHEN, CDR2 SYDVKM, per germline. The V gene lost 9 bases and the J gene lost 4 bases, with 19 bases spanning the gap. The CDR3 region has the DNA TGTGCCAGTACAGAAGGGGCGGGACGGTACGAGCAGTACTTC. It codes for CASTEGAGRYEQYF.

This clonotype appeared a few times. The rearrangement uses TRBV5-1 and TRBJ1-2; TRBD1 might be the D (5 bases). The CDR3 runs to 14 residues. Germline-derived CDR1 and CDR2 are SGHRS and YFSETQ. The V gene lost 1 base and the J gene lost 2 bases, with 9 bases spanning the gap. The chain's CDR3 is CASSLLDSNYGYTF. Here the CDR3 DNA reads TGCGCCAGCAGCTTGCTTGACAGCAACTATGGCTACACCTTC.